The rows below give T cell receptor beta chains drawn from one sample of a study of blood T cells in healthy people across ages. TCRdb itself ran the 5' RACE reads through MiXCR, one entry per CDR3 protein. The sample consists of about 670,000 distinct CDR3 sequences, around 38% of them appearing once. The sample was blood. The receptors shown here come from an elderly man in good health. CDR3s include the opening cysteine and the closing phenylalanine or tryptophan. D genes are given only for firm matches. Clone size, where shown, is once, few, many, or a class for clones that have expanded.

CDR3nt,CDR3aa,j_gene,d_gene,abundance,v_gene
TGTGCCAGCAGTTCAGGTGGGGGAAATGAAAAACTGTTTTTT,CASSSGGGNEKLFF,TRBJ1-4,.,few,TRBV2
TGTGCCACCAGCAGAGGTAGGGGGGGCACAGATACGCAGTATTTT,CATSRGRGGTDTQYF,TRBJ2-3,.,few,TRBV15
TGTGCCAGCAGCAAGACTGGCGGGAGCCCAGAGACCCAGTACTTC,CASSKTGGSPETQYF,TRBJ2-5,TRBD2,few,TRBV12-3/TRBV12-4
TGTGCCAGCAGCATACAGGGGTATACCACTGAAGCTTTCTTT,CASSIQGYTTEAFF,TRBJ1-1,TRBD1,.,TRBV6-2/TRBV6-3
TGCAGTGTCCGTTGGCCGGGAGAGAACCATGAGCAGTTCTTC,CSVRWPGENHEQFF,TRBJ2-1,.,.,TRBV20-1
TGCAGTGCTTCACCGGGACTAGCGGCCTACAATGAGCAGTTCTTC,CSASPGLAAYNEQFF,TRBJ2-1,TRBD2,.,TRBV20-1
TGTGCCAGCAGCTTAGACCCGGGACAGAAGACCTACGAGCAGTACTTC,CASSLDPGQKTYEQYF,TRBJ2-7,TRBD1,few,TRBV7-6
TGCGCCAGCAGCGCGGGGGACAGGGGGCTGGATGAGCAGTTCTTC,CASSAGDRGLDEQFF,TRBJ2-1,TRBD1,few,TRBV5-1
TGTGCCAGCAGTGTTACCAGATCGGGCGAGCAGTACTTC,CASSVTRSGEQYF,TRBJ2-7,.,.,TRBV27
TGTGCCAGCAGCAAAGCGCTTTCGAAGCGGGGGGGGTACACAGATACGCAGTATTTT,CASSKALSKRGGYTDTQYF,TRBJ2-3,.,.,TRBV21-1
TGCAGCGTTATCCGACACGGTTACGAGCAGTACTTC,CSVIRHGYEQYF,TRBJ2-7,.,.,TRBV29-1
TGTGCCAGCAGTTACGAAGGCAGGGGCGGCTACACCTTC,CASSYEGRGGYTF,TRBJ1-2,.,many,TRBV6-2/TRBV6-3
TGTGCCAGCAGCTTCCGGGACAGGGGTTTAGCGGGGGCCAACGTCCTGACTTTC,CASSFRDRGLAGANVLTF,TRBJ2-6,TRBD1,few,TRBV11-2
TGTGCCAGCAGCTTAGATGGGGTTGGCACAGATACGCAGTATTTT,CASSLDGVGTDTQYF,TRBJ2-3,.,.,TRBV7-9
TGTGCCATCAGTGATTTAACAGTCTTCCTAGGGACCGGGGCCAACGTCCTGACTTTC,CAISDLTVFLGTGANVLTF,TRBJ2-6,.,few,TRBV10-3
TGTGCCAGCAGTTACGGAGGCGGGGGGGCCTTAGGAGGCACAGATACGCAGTATTTT,CASSYGGGGALGGTDTQYF,TRBJ2-3,TRBD2,.,TRBV6-5
TGTGCCAGCAGCTTAGCGATGGGACTAGCGGTACACAATGAGCAGTTCTTC,CASSLAMGLAVHNEQFF,TRBJ2-1,TRBD2,few,TRBV11-3
TGCAGCGTTGAGAAAGGGACAGGGGCGGGCTCTGGCTACACCTTC,CSVEKGTGAGSGYTF,TRBJ1-2,TRBD1,few,TRBV29-1
TGTGCCAGCAGCAATCGTGGGACCCAGTACTTC,CASSNRGTQYF,TRBJ2-5,.,few,TRBV7-8
TGTGCCACCAGCAGGACAGCCCAGGTTCTGGACTATGGCTACACCTTC,CATSRTAQVLDYGYTF,TRBJ1-2,.,.,TRBV15
TGCAGCGTTGGGTCTAGCGGGGGGAAAGAGACCCAGTACTTC,CSVGSSGGKETQYF,TRBJ2-5,TRBD2,few,TRBV29-1
TGTGCCAGCAGTCTAATGCCAGGGGGCGGTGCTCGTTCCTACGAGCAGTACTTC,CASSLMPGGGARSYEQYF,TRBJ2-7,TRBD1,.,TRBV27
TGTGCCAGCGATCGGACGGGAGGGCCGACGAATGAGCAGTTCTTC,CASDRTGGPTNEQFF,TRBJ2-1,TRBD2,.,TRBV12-3/TRBV12-4
TGTGCCAGCAGTTTAGCGCGGGCAGGGAATAGCAATCAGCCCCAGCATTTT,CASSLARAGNSNQPQHF,TRBJ1-5,.,.,TRBV12-3/TRBV12-4
TGTGCCAGCAGCCAAGATCCCCCAGGGTTCCCTCTCTACGAGCAGTACTTC,CASSQDPPGFPLYEQYF,TRBJ2-7,.,many,TRBV3-1
TGCGCCAGCAGCGTAATGACTAGCGGGGGGGCAGAGACCCAGTACTTC,CASSVMTSGGAETQYF,TRBJ2-5,TRBD2,few,TRBV5-1
TGTGCCAGCAGTTTGGGGGGCCTAAGGGGGTCCTATAATTCACCCCTCCACTTT,CASSLGGLRGSYNSPLHF,TRBJ1-6,.,.,TRBV28
TGTGCCAGCAGCCAGGACAGGAACACTGAAGCTTTCTTT,CASSQDRNTEAFF,TRBJ1-1,.,few,TRBV7-2
TGTGCCAGCAGCTCCGGGACAGGGTCATCCGAGCAGTACTTC,CASSSGTGSSEQYF,TRBJ2-7,TRBD1,.,TRBV7-2
TGTGCCAGCAGGCGGGCCGCGAACACCGGGGAGCTGTTTTTT,CASRRAANTGELFF,TRBJ2-2,.,.,TRBV6-2/TRBV6-3
TGTGCCACCAGTGATGGACAGAACTATGGCTACACCTTC,CATSDGQNYGYTF,TRBJ1-2,.,.,TRBV24-1